The next 21 T cell receptor beta chains were all read from a single sample in a study of CD8 T cells in ankylosing spondylitis. Using its own MiXCR run on the 5' RACE reads, TCRdb lists one record per CDR3 protein. The sample lists hundreds of thousands of distinct CDR3 sequences; 30% to 40% were seen once. The specimen was blood, either unsorted or a sorted T cell fraction (not recorded which). The receptors stem from a male donor with ankylosing spondylitis or in good health (not recorded which).

The V and J genes are TRBV20-1 and TRBJ2-1, with TRBD1 identical over 8 bases. The CDR3 runs to 18 residues. Germline CDR1 DFQATT, CDR2 SNEGSKA (reference sequence). The V segment lost 1 base and the J segment 0 bases; nucleotides outside the gene matches: 11. In DNA, the CDR3 is TGCAGTGCTAGAGTAAATTTCGGAACAGGGGGCTCCTACAATGAGCAGTTCTTC. This gives the protein CSARVNFGTGGSYNEQFF.

The chain has TRBV3-1 and TRBJ2-3, with D tentatively TRBD2 (7 bases). The germline V gene has CDR1 LGHDT and CDR2 YNNKEL (reference sequence). Trimming cost V 6 bases and J 2 bases, with 12 bases left between them. CDR3 size: 14 residues. In DNA, the CDR3 is TGTGCCAGCAGTTACGGGGGGCTCACAGATACGCAGTATTTT. Its protein product is CASSYGGLTDTQYF.

This clonotype was picked up a small number of times. The chain recombines TRBV15 with TRBJ2-3; D unclear. The V gene lost 0 bases and the J gene lost 7 bases, with 5 bases spanning the gap. CDR3 size: 12 residues. Germline-derived CDR1 and CDR2 are LNHNV and YYDKDF (reference sequence). CDR3 protein: CATSRDTNTQYF. The DNA of the CDR3 is TGTGCCACCAGCAGAGATACTAATACGCAGTATTTT.

The genes are TRBV20-1 and TRBJ2-3; TRBD2 matches 9 bases. The ends lost 0 bases at V and 6 bases at J; junction bases unmatched: 7. The CDR3 has 15 amino acids. Per the germline V gene, CDR1 is DFQATT and CDR2 is SNEGSKA (reference sequence). The CDR3 sequence: CSARDLERGVDTQYF. Written as DNA, the CDR3 is TGCAGTGCTAGAGATCTCGAGCGGGGGGTGGATACGCAGTATTTT.

This clonotype was seen a handful of times. The chain joins TRBV24-1 to TRBJ2-1; TRBD1 might be the D (5 bases). This CDR3 is 15 amino acids long. Germline V gene data show CDR1 as KGHDR and CDR2 as SFDVKD. Between the trimmed V and J ends, which lost 0 bases and 5 bases, there was a span of 10 bases. In nucleotides, the CDR3 is TGTGCCACCAGTGATTTGCAGGGCAGAGACAATGAGCAGTTCTTC. Its protein product is CATSDLQGRDNEQFF.

The V call is TRBV28, the J call TRBJ1-1; D is possibly TRBD1 (5 bases). Germline CDR1 reads MDHEN; CDR2 reads SYDVKM. V lost 5 bases and J 6 bases, leaving 16 bases between the germline ends. This CDR3 is 14 amino acids long. CDR3 DNA: TGTGCCAGCAGTCATGGGGGTGAGAGTGCTGAAGCTTTCTTT. Protein sequence: CASSHGGESAEAFF.

The chain couples TRBV7-3 to TRBJ2-3; 11 nucleotides align to TRBD2. CDR1 is SGHTA, CDR2 FQGTGA, per germline. This CDR3 is 15 amino acids long. Trimming took 4 bases from V and 2 from J; bases not matched to a gene: 2. CDR3 coding DNA: TGTGCCAGCAGCTCTAGCGGGGGGCCCACAGATACGCAGTATTTT. It yields the protein CASSSSGGPTDTQYF.

The CDR3 nucleotides read TGTGCCAGCAGCCAAGGTCTGGAGACAGGGAGGGTGTTTTTT. It encodes CASSQGLETGRVFF. The rearrangement links TRBV4-2 to TRBJ1-4, with 7 bases lining up with TRBD1. Germline trimming cut 1 base from V and 15 bases from J; bases unmatched to any gene: 11. This CDR3 has 14 amino acids. Germline V lookup: CDR1 LGHNA, CDR2 YNFKEQ.

This clonotype was found many times. The gene calls are TRBV12-3 or TRBV12-4 and TRBJ2-3; D not certain. The CDR3 extends over 12 amino acids. Between the trimmed V and J ends, which lost 6 bases and 2 bases, there was a span of 6 bases. CDR3 region: CASSLDTDTQYF. The CDR3 bases are TGTGCCAGCAGCTTGGACACAGATACGCAGTATTTT.

This clonotype was detected only once. The chain carries TRBV11-2 and TRBJ2-1, with D maybe TRBD1 (6 bases). This CDR3 region has 13 residues. V gave up 6 bases and J gave up 10 bases, with 16 bases separating them. Germline V gene data show CDR1 as SGHAT and CDR2 as FQNNGV. The CDR3 loop reads CASSLYRTAEQFF. CDR3 DNA: TGTGCCAGCAGTCTTTACCGGACAGCCGAGCAGTTCTTC.

V usage is TRBV12-3 or TRBV12-4 and J usage is TRBJ2-7, with 7 bases lining up with TRBD2. The CDR3 covers 13 residues. The J segment lost 5 bases and the V segment lost 10 bases, leaving 11 bases of the junction unmatched. CDR3 loop: CATMGGYFDEQYF. CDR3 DNA sequence: TGTGCCACCATGGGGGGGTATTTCGACGAGCAGTACTTC.

The rearrangement joins TRBV29-1 to TRBJ2-7; D gene uncertain. Germline V gene data show CDR1 as SQVTM and CDR2 as ANQGSEA. The CDR3 is made up of 15 amino acids. The V gene lost 0 bases and the J gene lost 2 bases, with 14 bases spanning the gap. The CDR3 coding sequence is TGCAGCGTTGAAGATCCGGGCCAGGAGACCTACGAGCAGTACTTC. It codes for CSVEDPGQETYEQYF.

In its sample, this clonotype was seen a few times. The chain combines TRBV5-6 with TRBJ2-1, with 12 bases identical to TRBD2. J was trimmed by 6 bases and V by 4 bases; bases with no gene match: 11. This CDR3 comprises 17 residues. The germline gives CDR1 SGHDT, CDR2 YYEEEE. CDR3 in DNA: TGTGCCAGCAGCCTTCTAGCGGGGGGGTTCCTGGGCAATGAGCAGTTCTTC. The encoded protein is CASSLLAGGFLGNEQFF.

The gene calls are TRBV5-1 and TRBJ2-7; D is possibly TRBD1 or TRBD2 (5 bases each). V lost 4 bases and J lost 6, with 17 bases in between. Germline values: CDR1 SGHRS, CDR2 YFSETQ. This CDR3 contains 14 residues. In DNA form, the CDR3 reads TGCGCCAGCAGCCCAGAGGGGCTTGGAACCGAGCAGTACTTC. Its translation is CASSPEGLGTEQYF.

This clonotype was seen only a few times. The V call is TRBV20-1, the J call TRBJ1-4, with a possible D match to TRBD1 (5 bases). CDR1 and CDR2 (germline): DFQATT, SNEGSKA (reference sequence). The CDR3 covers 13 residues. Trimming shortened V by 3 bases and J by 2 bases, and 7 bases separated the two germline ends. Written as DNA, the CDR3 is TGCAGTGCTAGGGGACGCACTAATGAAAAACTGTTTTTT. Translation: CSARGRTNEKLFF.

The sample holds many counts of this clonotype. This chain uses TRBV10-3 with TRBJ2-7; no firm D call. Germline CDR1 is ENHRY and CDR2 is SYGVKD. This CDR3 is built from 13 residues. With 0 bases removed from V and 6 bases from J, the gap between germline ends came to 9 bases. Here the CDR3 DNA reads TGTGCCATCAGTGAGTCGATGGGAAGCGAGCAGTACTTC. Translated, it gives CAISESMGSEQYF.

The chain carries TRBV5-1 and TRBJ2-1; a weak D match, TRBD2 (5 bases). The CDR3 consists of 13 residues. CDR1 is SGHRS and CDR2 is YFSETQ in the germline V gene. V gave up 1 base and J gave up 12 bases, with 14 bases separating them. The CDR3 coding sequence is TGCGCCAGCAGCTTGACAAGTGGAGAGGGGCAGTTCTTC. Its protein product is CASSLTSGEGQFF.

The J gene is TRBJ1-5, the V gene TRBV5-6, with TRBD1 identical over 12 bases. Per the germline V gene, CDR1 is SGHDT and CDR2 is YYEEEE. After removal of 4 bases from V and 7 bases from J, the junction contained 9 bases not matched to a gene. CDR3 length: 16 residues. CDR3 coding DNA: TGTGCCAGCAGCCTAGGGACAGGGGGCGCGGGGCAGCCCCAGCATTTT. Amino acid sequence: CASSLGTGGAGQPQHF. The variable domain in full, completed from reference TRBV5-6 and TRBJ1-5, reads DAGVTQSPTHLIKTRGQQVTLRCSPKSGHDTVSWYQQALGQGPQFIFQYYEEEERQRGNFPDRFSGHQFPNYSSELNVNALLLGDSALYLCASSLGTGGAGQPQHFGDGTRLSIL.

This clonotype was observed a few times. V gene TRBV6-2 or TRBV6-3 combines with J gene TRBJ2-5; possibly TRBD2 for D (5 bases). The germline V gene has CDR1 MNHEY and CDR2 SVGEGT. The CDR3 consists of 14 residues. Trimming removed 7 bases at V and 0 bases at J, with 12 bases between. The CDR3 DNA is TGTGCCAGCACTTCAGCGGCGCACCAAGAGACCCAGTACTTC. Residues: CASTSAAHQETQYF.

The chain combines TRBV28 with TRBJ2-7; weak D call: TRBD2 (6 bases). Germline CDR1 MDHEN, CDR2 SYDVKM. This CDR3 contains 16 residues. V shed 2 bases and J shed 1 base, with 15 bases lying between them. The CDR3 bases are TGTGCCAGCAGTTTAGGGGGGACCCTCGCATCCTACGAGCAGTACTTC. Its protein product is CASSLGGTLASYEQYF.

V usage is TRBV3-1 and J usage is TRBJ2-1, with 10 bases matching TRBD2. Trimming at V came to 0 bases and at J to 9 bases, leaving 8 bases not matched to a gene. This CDR3 is built from 16 residues. CDR1 is LGHDT and CDR2 is YNNKEL in the germline V gene (reference sequence). CDR3 bases: TGTGCCAGCAGCCAAGAAACACTAGCGGGGACTGGTGAGCAGTTCTTC. Encoded protein: CASSQETLAGTGEQFF.